The source of this T cell receptor beta chain is a study of vaccination effects on CD4 cells after COVID-19. Background on the study: Post-vaccine sampling occurred a median 72 days after the second dose.

Before sequencing took place, the ViraFEST assay used viral peptide pools to expand antigen-specific CD4+ T cells. A roughly 10-day culture period preceded the isolation of CD4+ T cells. Either the mRNA-1273 or the BNT162b2 vaccine was given to participants as two doses. Days 3 and 7 were when half the medium was replaced with IL-2 medium. Overall study findings and caveats: The study dataset contains few convalescent patients and includes no early post-infection timepoints. Pronounced clonal contraction occurred in clones induced by infection and by vaccine late after vaccination.

Comment on this clone: Antigen specificity is unknown.

Germline V lookup: CDR1 WNHNN, CDR2 SYGVQD (reference sequence). Deletions cut 5 bases from V and 1 base from J, with 8 bases between. The CDR3 is made up of 14 amino acids. Assay used: immunoSEQ multiplex PCR; TCRdb lists only in-frame clones, some missing. The profile shows approximately 30,000 clones, roughly 63% of them singletons. This material consisted of CD4+ T cells from PBMCs cultured with SARS-CoV-2 spike peptides, taken after COVID-19 vaccination. The rearrangement uses TRBV10-1 and TRBJ2-2; D gene uncertain. This sequence was found in a human donor who received a COVID-19 vaccine. CDR3 amino acids: CASSPGGNTGELFF. Here the CDR3 DNA reads TGCGCCAGCAGTCCCGGTGGGAACACCGGGGAGCTGTTTTTT.